The present entry profiles one T cell receptor (beta chain) with its context. It lacks a known antigen. The record has no base qualities; no much larger clone is one base away. Ficoll-Paque density gradient centrifugation was used to isolate PBMCs. The run used an Illumina NovaSeq 6000. Using 5'RACE with constant-segment primers, TCRalpha and TCRbeta cDNA libraries were constructed, with sample barcodes and unique molecular identifiers added in the process. Trizol reagent was used to extract RNA from every sample. Library amplification was performed in two PCR steps, and a second sample barcode and Illumina TruSeq adapters were introduced in the second step. Sequencing of libraries was performed on an Illumina NovaSeq with 2 x 150 bp paired-end reads. Per the original workflow: The reads were demultiplexed and collapsed into UMI-guided consensus sequences using migec v1.2.7. Using mixcr v2.1.11, the UMI consensuses were aligned to TRA and TRB V and J templates and assembled into clonotypes. A clonotype was counted as expanded or contracted only if both edgeR and NoisET called the change significant, with noise models trained on biological replicates. edgeR calls used a false discovery rate-adjusted p below 0.01 and a log2 fold-change threshold of 1. PCA with hierarchical clustering of max-normalized trajectories of the 1000 most abundant clonotypes was used as exploratory dynamics analysis. Separately sequenced CD4+ and CD8+ repertoires were used to assign a CD4 or CD8 phenotype to each responding clone. The raw public data were reprocessed by TCRdb itself: fastp quality trimming at Q25, MiXCR clonotype calling, in-frame beta chains only. CDR3 protein duplicates are merged, each entry listing the most common genes and DNA. For this entry, the V and J calls and clone size follow TCRdb and not the study's own pipeline. The sample includes fewer than 650,000 distinct CDR3 sequences, with 15% to 20% observed a single time. About 8.1% of the sample is taken by the ten largest.

The data stem from a study of T-cell memory formation after mild COVID-19 listed by TCRdb under 2021. Describing the broader study: TCR sequence clusters from the two donors were found to be largely donor specific. Longitudinal TCRalpha and TCRbeta repertoire sequencing tracked T-cell clones expanding and contracting after mild COVID-19 in a couple of donors. The cohort was made up of two young adult volunteers, one female and one male, who were previously healthy. Study-wide findings and limitations: Clones that contracted from day 15 to 85 showed balanced CD4/CD8 phenotypes, whereas a second wave of clones that expanded from day 15 to 37 leaned towards CD4+. Contracting CD4+ clones were found mainly in CM and EM memory subsets, while CD8+ clones were enriched in EMRA. Some responding clones were found in pre-infection memory, which suggests that pre-existing cross-reactive memory T cells took part in the SARS-CoV-2 response. The second-wave clones that peaked on day 37 were not confirmed to be SARS-CoV-2 specific. The study included only a couple of mild cases, and larger cohorts that include severe cases with pre-infection samples were judged to be necessary.

The CDR3 starts with the cysteine, ends with the phenylalanine, and has 16 residues. The CDR3 DNA has 48 bases and is translated from base 1. Sequences SGHVS (CDR1) and FNYEAQ (CDR2) are obtained from the germline V gene. V gives up 5 bases and J gives up 0 bases, and the segment between their germline ends measures 14 bases. The sequenced sample was PBMCs or a T cell subset sorted from them (not recorded which). The sequence was obtained from an adult woman who had mild COVID-19 (a few samples of this study predate the infection). The sample titles of this study are shuffled in the database, so cell type and time point are left out; the donor was told from shared clones. Recombination connected TRBV7-6 to TRBJ2-1; perhaps TRBD2 is the D gene, with 5 bases matching. The CDR3 protein: CASSLYGGSSYNEQFF. The sequence in DNA is TGTGCCAGCAGCCTTTATGGAGGCAGCTCCTACAATGAGCAGTTCTTC.